Listed below are T cell receptor beta chains from one sample, sequenced in a study of PD-L1 blockade in urothelial cancer. Repertoires were generated with immunoSEQ multiplex PCR, while TCRdb's copy carries only in-frame clones and drops some. The profile covers 49,000 or so clones, with 86% appearing a single time and about 20% taken by the ten largest. The sample here was PBMCs, taken around atezolizumab (anti-PD-L1) treatment. Source of these receptors: a man in his sixties with urothelial cancer. Both conserved end residues are part of each CDR3. Each record gives: D gene, V gene, clone size, J gene, CDR3 protein, CDR3 DNA. A D gene is named only where the DNA matches it firmly. Clone size, where shown, is once, few, many, or a class for clones that have expanded.

d_call: -; v_call: TRBV5-4; clone_size: -; j_call: TRBJ2-4; cdr3_aa: CASSLTQNIQYF; cdr3_nt: TGTGCCAGCAGCCTAACCCAAAACATTCAGTACTTC
d_call: -; v_call: TRBV12-5; clone_size: -; j_call: TRBJ1-1; cdr3_aa: CASGLSPNTEAFF; cdr3_nt: TGTGCTAGTGGTTTGAGCCCGAACACTGAAGCTTTCTTT
d_call: -; v_call: TRBV30; clone_size: -; j_call: TRBJ1-2; cdr3_aa: CAWSVLEVGGYTF; cdr3_nt: TGTGCCTGGAGTGTATTGGAGGTTGGAGGCTACACCTTC
d_call: -; v_call: TRBV5-1; clone_size: few; j_call: TRBJ2-4; cdr3_aa: CASSPGQQGTKNIQYF; cdr3_nt: TGCGCCAGCAGCCCCGGACAACAGGGAACAAAAAACATTCAGTACTTC
d_call: -; v_call: TRBV19; clone_size: -; j_call: TRBJ2-5; cdr3_aa: CAAKGEYGETQYF; cdr3_nt: TGTGCGGCTAAGGGGGAATATGGGGAGACCCAGTACTTC
d_call: -; v_call: TRBV2; clone_size: -; j_call: TRBJ2-3; cdr3_aa: CASRDMPSTDTQYF; cdr3_nt: TGTGCCAGCAGGGACATGCCTAGCACAGATACGCAGTATTTT
d_call: -; v_call: TRBV7-6; clone_size: -; j_call: TRBJ2-1; cdr3_aa: CASSLDVGYGGNEQFF; cdr3_nt: TGTGCCAGCAGCTTAGATGTGGGATATGGGGGGAATGAGCAGTTCTTC
d_call: -; v_call: TRBV15; clone_size: -; j_call: TRBJ1-2; cdr3_aa: CATSREPGVNYGYTF; cdr3_nt: TGTGCCACCAGCAGAGAACCGGGTGTAAACTATGGCTACACCTTC
d_call: -; v_call: TRBV10-2; clone_size: many; j_call: TRBJ1-5; cdr3_aa: CASSEEKAGGNQPQHF; cdr3_nt: TGCGCCAGCAGTGAGGAAAAGGCAGGGGGCAATCAGCCCCAGCATTTT
d_call: -; v_call: TRBV2; clone_size: -; j_call: TRBJ2-6; cdr3_aa: CASSVESGANVLTF; cdr3_nt: TGTGCCAGCAGTGTCGAGTCTGGGGCCAACGTCCTGACTTTC
d_call: -; v_call: TRBV5-6; clone_size: -; j_call: TRBJ1-3; cdr3_aa: CASSLEVGSYSGNTIYF; cdr3_nt: TGTGCCAGCAGCTTGGAGGTGGGCAGTTACTCTGGAAACACCATATATTTT
d_call: -; v_call: TRBV2; clone_size: -; j_call: TRBJ1-1; cdr3_aa: CASSEDSNTEAFF; cdr3_nt: TGTGCCAGCAGTGAAGACTCGAACACTGAAGCTTTCTTT
d_call: TRBD1; v_call: TRBV6-1; clone_size: once; j_call: TRBJ1-1; cdr3_aa: CASRGGQMNTEAFF; cdr3_nt: TGTGCCAGCAGAGGGGGACAGATGAACACTGAAGCTTTCTTT
d_call: -; v_call: TRBV27; clone_size: -; j_call: TRBJ1-2; cdr3_aa: CASNKGGKSDGYTF; cdr3_nt: TGTGCCAGCAATAAAGGGGGAAAGTCTGATGGCTACACCTTC